Listed below are T cell receptor beta chains from one sample, sequenced in a study of blood T cell repertoires in COVID-19. The repertoire was sequenced with immunoSEQ multiplex PCR; TCRdb's copy has only in-frame clones and lacks some. The sample carries some 50,000 clones, around nine tenths recorded once. The sequencing input was peripheral blood. These receptors were obtained from a woman aged 70-85 years with active COVID-19. The CDR3 runs from the conserved cysteine through the conserved F or W. Each record gives: V gene, clone size, J gene, D gene, CDR3 DNA, CDR3 protein. The D gene is left open where the match is weak. Size values are once, few and many counts, or a class for expanded clones, and some rows have none.

TRBV29-1	once	TRBJ2-7	TRBD2	TGCAGCGGCTTTACGGGACTAGCGGGAAACGAGCAGTACTTC	CSGFTGLAGNEQYF
TRBV27	.	TRBJ1-1	.	TGTGCCAGCAGTTCGGACAGATTGAACACTGAAGCTTTCTTT	CASSSDRLNTEAFF
TRBV28	.	TRBJ1-3	TRBD1	TGTGCCAGCAGTCCCTGGACAGGGAGTAACACCATATATTTT	CASSPWTGSNTIYF
TRBV7-3	.	TRBJ2-1	TRBD2	TGTGCCAGCAGCCGCAGCGGGAGGAAGAACAATGAGCAGTTCTTC	CASSRSGRKNNEQFF
TRBV5-4	.	TRBJ1-5	.	TGTGCCAGCAGCTTGGACGGGGGTCAGCCCCAGCATTTT	CASSLDGGQPQHF
TRBV2	.	TRBJ1-2	.	TGTGCCAGCAGTGCCCGGGTCAGCCAACTAGCTAACTATGGCTACACCTTC	CASSARVSQLANYGYTF
TRBV4-2	.	TRBJ2-1	.	TGTGCCAGCAGCCAAGCCGGCGGAGGTTACAATGAGCAGTTCTTC	CASSQAGGGYNEQFF
TRBV20-1	.	TRBJ2-1	TRBD2	TGCAGTGCTAGTTACAGCGGGAGGTTCAATGAGCAGTTCTTC	CSASYSGRFNEQFF
TRBV5-1	.	TRBJ1-1	.	TGCGCCAGCAGCCGGGGTGCTGGACAGAAGAACACTGAAGCTTTCTTT	CASSRGAGQKNTEAFF
TRBV5-1	.	TRBJ2-7	TRBD1	TGCGCCAGCAGACTTACGGGACAGAGCTACGAGCAGTACTTC	CASRLTGQSYEQYF
TRBV27	.	TRBJ1-6	.	TGTGCCAGCAGTTCCTCGACAGGTTACTCCTATAATTCACCCCTCCACTTT	CASSSSTGYSYNSPLHF
TRBV16	.	TRBJ2-7	.	TGTGCCAGCAGCCAATTAAGGGGACAAGCCCTCTACGAGCAGTACTTC	CASSQLRGQALYEQYF
TRBV28	.	TRBJ2-1	TRBD2	TGTGCCAGCACCGAAAAGGCGGGAGGGTCCTACAATGAGCAGTTCTTC	CASTEKAGGSYNEQFF
TRBV6-5	.	TRBJ2-7	.	TGTGCCAGCAGTTGGGGGCGCCGCGGCGAGCAGTACTTC	CASSWGRRGEQYF
TRBV28	.	TRBJ2-1	.	TGTGCGGCGGTTAAGGCGGATGAGCAGTTCTTC	CAAVKADEQFF